This T cell receptor beta chain was sequenced for a study of T cells after yellow fever vaccination. Study-wide findings and caveats: There was a possibility that FACS-sorted repertoires contained abundant clonotypes contaminating from the bulk population.

The authors made TCR cDNA by 5'RACE template switching, adding a universal primer site and UMIs. TCRdb used MiXCR to reprocess the 5' RACE reads, holding one entry per CDR3 protein. The profile shows some 670,000 distinct CDR3 sequences, 9% to 15% of them singletons. As for this clonotype: Its antigen is as yet unknown.

The source was PBMCs, collected on the day of the yellow fever booster vaccination. The clonotype comes from a man between 25 and 39 years old who received the YFV17D yellow fever vaccine.

The CDR3 bases are TGTGCCACCAGTGATCTAAGCGGGAGGGCCGATGAGCAGTTCTTC. Its translation is CATSDLSGRADEQFF. This chain joins TRBV24-1 and TRBJ2-1, with TRBD2 matching over 10 bases. Germline assignment: CDR1 KGHDR and CDR2 SFDVKD. Unmatched junction bases numbered 6, after V lost 3 bases and J lost 8 bases. This CDR3 is 15 amino acids long.